Following are 27 T cell receptor beta chains from one sample sequenced in a study of patients and donors after allogeneic stem cell transplantation. Each CDR3 protein is one row after TCRdb ran MiXCR on the RT-PCR reads. This sample carries roughly 960,000 distinct CDR3 sequences, 15% to 20% of them seen once, and the ten largest clones take roughly 6.4%. Material: blood, either unsorted or a sorted T cell fraction (not recorded which). The receptors stem from a human donor who was either an allogeneic HSCT recipient or a stem cell or donor lymphocyte infusion donor (not recorded which). It is not recorded whose cells these are; they may come from a transplant donor.

The chain links TRBV7-9 to TRBJ2-7; D is undetermined. The CDR3 runs 13 residues. Trimming took 5 bases from V and 6 from J, leaving 14 bases between them. Germline V gene data show CDR1 as SEHNR and CDR2 as FQNEAQ (reference sequence). CDR3 sequence (DNA): TGTGCCAGCAGCCTAGACCCCGTCCCCGAGCAGTACTTC. It is translated as CASSLDPVPEQYF.

V gene TRBV6-1 combines with J gene TRBJ2-3, with D tentatively TRBD2 (5 bases). The V gene's germline CDR1 is MNHNS and CDR2 SASEGT. The ends were cut back, 6 bases at V and 5 bases at J, with 12 bases in the middle. The CDR3 runs to 13 residues. This CDR3 is CASSSIGRDTQYF. CDR3 sequence (DNA): TGTGCCAGCAGCTCCATAGGGAGAGATACGCAGTATTTT.

The chain is built from TRBV2 and TRBJ2-5; no firm D call. The CDR3 runs 14 residues. V shed 2 bases and J shed 7 bases, with 14 bases lying between them. Germline V gives CDR1 SNHLY, CDR2 FYNNEI. The CDR3 DNA sequence: TGTGCCAGCAGTGAATCACTGGTGACTGGGACCCAGTACTTC. It yields the protein CASSESLVTGTQYF.

The sample holds a few counts of this clonotype. The chain uses TRBV4-1 and TRBJ2-4; no clear D gene. The V gene's germline CDR1 is MGHRA and CDR2 YSYEKL. V lost 0 bases, J lost 0 bases, and 9 bases lay in between. This CDR3 has 16 residues. In DNA, the CDR3 is TGCGCCAGCAGCCAAGAGATCTCTCTAGCCAAAAACATTCAGTACTTC. Translated, it gives CASSQEISLAKNIQYF.

This clonotype has only a few counts. The CDR3 spells CASSEASGTYNEQFF. In DNA, the CDR3 is TGTGCCAGCAGTGAGGCTAGCGGGACGTACAATGAGCAGTTCTTC. The chain carries TRBV2 and TRBJ2-1; TRBD2 matches at 9 bases. Germline values: CDR1 SNHLY, CDR2 FYNNEI. This CDR3 contains 15 residues. V trimming: 3 bases; J trimming: 4 bases; junction bases outside the gene matches: 4.

In this sample, this clonotype turned up a few times. The CDR3 sequence: CAGTYEQYF. Here the CDR3 DNA reads TGTGCCGGGACATACGAGCAGTACTTC. V usage is TRBV6-5 and J usage is TRBJ2-7; D perhaps matches TRBD1 (6 bases). Germline assignment: CDR1 MNHEY and CDR2 SVGAGI. The ends were cut back, 11 bases at V and 4 bases at J, with 6 bases in the middle. This CDR3 has 9 amino acids.

As DNA, the CDR3 is TGCAGCGTTGAGCCAGCGGGACACACCGGGGAGCTGTTTTTT. Its protein is CSVEPAGHTGELFF. The rearrangement links TRBV29-1 to TRBJ2-2, with TRBD2 matching 7 bases. The CDR3 totals 14 residues. V shed 3 bases and J 3 bases; nucleotides not matched to a gene: 4. Germline V gene sequence: CDR1 SQVTM, CDR2 ANQGSEA.

This rearrangement joins TRBV20-1 to TRBJ1-5, with D maybe TRBD1 (6 bases). The CDR3 is 15 amino acids. The V end was cut by 0 bases, the J end by 6 bases, with 15 bases between. From germline, CDR1 is DFQATT and CDR2 SNEGSKA (reference sequence). CDR3 sequence reads: CSARDPGQPGQPQHF. The CDR3 DNA is TGCAGTGCTAGAGACCCCGGACAGCCGGGTCAGCCCCAGCATTTT.

The chain links TRBV20-1 to TRBJ1-2; D is undetermined. Germline lookup yields CDR1 DFQATT and CDR2 SNEGSKA (reference sequence). There are 11 residues in the CDR3. V was clipped by 3 bases and J by 6 bases, with 8 bases between them. This chain's CDR3 is CSASIENGYTF. The CDR3 bases are TGCAGTGCTAGCATCGAAAATGGCTACACCTTC.

This clonotype was counted ten times or more. The gene calls are TRBV5-1 and TRBJ2-7, with D possibly being TRBD1 (5 bases). Trimming cost V 3 bases and J 2 bases, with 15 bases left between them. This CDR3 has 15 amino acids. The germline CDR1 and CDR2 sequences are SGHRS and YFSETQ. CDR3 DNA sequence: TGCGCCAGCAGCTCAGTCGGTCAGGGCACCTACGAGCAGTACTTC. Translated: CASSSVGQGTYEQYF.

This chain uses TRBV12-3 or TRBV12-4 with TRBJ2-5; 8 nucleotides line up with TRBD2. The CDR3 consists of 18 residues. V was pared by 4 bases and J by 5 bases, with 18 bases of the junction left unmatched. CDR3 amino acids: CASSSFGGPGLVMETQYF. CDR3 sequence (DNA): TGTGCCAGCAGTTCCTTCGGCGGACCGGGACTAGTAATGGAGACCCAGTACTTC.

In its sample, this clonotype was seen a few times. The chain links TRBV20-1 to TRBJ2-7; 9 bases line up with TRBD2. CDR1 is DFQATT and CDR2 is SNEGSKA in the germline V gene (reference sequence). The CDR3 has 17 residues. Trimming at V came to 0 bases and at J to 4 bases, leaving 13 bases not matched to a gene. CDR3 bases: TGCAGTGCTAGAGATCCAGCTGCAGCGGGAGGTCGGTACGAGCAGTACTTC. Protein sequence: CSARDPAAAGGRYEQYF.

The J gene is TRBJ2-3, the V gene TRBV24-1; D possibly corresponds to TRBD2 (5 bases). Germline V gene sequence: CDR1 KGHDR, CDR2 SFDVKD. The CDR3 runs to 13 residues. V was cut by 7 bases and J by 8 bases, with 15 bases left in between. Here the CDR3 reads CATSPDPSGTQYF. CDR3 nucleotides: TGTGCCACCAGCCCAGACCCAAGCGGTACGCAGTATTTT.

In its sample, this clonotype was seen a few times. This chain uses TRBV4-3 with TRBJ2-2, with TRBD2 identical over 7 bases. The germline V gene has CDR1 LGHNA and CDR2 YSLEER. V dropped 2 bases and J dropped 5; count of bases not matched to a gene: 2. The CDR3 loop spans 14 amino acids. CDR3 sequence: CASSQQGGTGELFF. DNA for the CDR3: TGCGCCAGCAGCCAACAGGGAGGGACCGGGGAGCTGTTTTTT.

This clonotype has a count of ten or more. The rearrangement uses TRBV12-3 or TRBV12-4 and TRBJ1-1; 7 bases align to TRBD1. The ends lost 5 bases at V and 7 bases at J; junction bases unmatched: 4. There are 12 residues in the CDR3. The CDR3 DNA sequence: TGTGCCAGCAGTGACAGGGAGGTTGAAGCTTTCTTT. This sequence encodes CASSDREVEAFF.

The gene calls are TRBV9 and TRBJ1-3; maybe TRBD1 (5 bases). The V and J ends lost 3 bases and 0 bases respectively, with 10 bases between them. Per germline, CDR1 SGDLS and CDR2 YYNGEE. The CDR3 covers 15 residues. The CDR3 DNA is TGTGCCAGCAGCGACAGGAGCGTCTCTGGAAACACCATATATTTT. Translated, it gives CASSDRSVSGNTIYF.

In this sample, this clonotype turned up a few times. The chain couples TRBV20-1 to TRBJ1-2, with TRBD1 as a possible D gene (6 bases). Between the trimmed V and J ends, which lost 5 bases and 3 bases, there was a span of 19 bases. CDR1 DFQATT and CDR2 SNEGSKA come from the germline V gene (reference sequence). The CDR3 extends over 15 amino acids. The CDR3: CSAWGGGRAYYGYTF. The CDR3 nucleotides read TGCAGTGCTTGGGGGGGCGGTCGGGCGTACTATGGCTACACCTTC.

In this sample, this clonotype turned up a few times. This rearrangement joins TRBV21-1 to TRBJ2-1. TRBV21-1 constitutes a pseudogene. There are 14 residues in the CDR3. CDR3 region: CASSINGGYNEQFF. The CDR3 bases are TGTGCCAGCTCGATAAATGGCGGTTACAATGAGCAGTTCTTC.

This clonotype appeared many times. V gene TRBV29-1 combines with J gene TRBJ2-3, with TRBD2 as a possible D gene (7 bases). Germline CDR1 and CDR2: SQVTM and ANQGSEA. The CDR3 totals 14 residues. V lost 7 bases to trimming and J lost 1 base, with 15 bases between them. CDR3 nucleotides: TGCAGCGGGGAAGGGGGGGGCCGCACAGATACGCAGTATTTT. Amino acids: CSGEGGGRTDTQYF.

With respect to this clonotype: The CDR3 carries no conserved terminal phenylalanine or tryptophan, so it likely arises from a read error. The genes are TRBV5-1 and TRBJ2-1, with D perhaps matching TRBD1 (6 bases). Germline V gives CDR1 SGHRS, CDR2 YFSETQ. V gave up 0 bases and J gave up 6 bases, with 16 bases separating them. There are 16 residues in the CDR3. The CDR3 nucleotides read TGCGCCAGCAGCTTGGGGACCAGGGGCGTAAGCAATGAGCAGTTCTTG. This codes for CASSLGTRGVSNEQFL.

Note on this clonotype: Given a much more abundant clone one base away, this may be a read error. The genes are TRBV7-2 and TRBJ2-5; unclear D gene. V was trimmed by 4 bases and J by 5 bases, leaving 5 bases between them. The V gene's germline CDR1 is SGHTA and CDR2 FQGNSA. The length of the CDR3 is 11 residues. CDR3 sequence: CASSSWETQYF. The CDR3, as DNA: TGTGCCAGCAGCTCCTGGGAGACCCAGTACTTC.

V and J are TRBV27 and TRBJ2-7; 8 bases are a match to TRBD1. The CDR3 consists of 13 residues. The J segment lost 3 bases and the V segment lost 6 bases, leaving 4 bases of the junction unmatched. The germline CDR1 and CDR2 sequences are MNHEY and SMNVEV (reference sequence). The CDR3 DNA reads as TGTGCCAGCAGGACAGGGGACGACTACGAGCAGTACTTC. It specifies CASRTGDDYEQYF.

V gene TRBV20-1 combines with J gene TRBJ2-7, with 8 positions matching TRBD2. The CDR3 consists of 14 residues. With 2 bases clipped from V and 6 bases from J, the junction kept 9 bases outside the gene matches. CDR1 and CDR2 (germline): DFQATT, SNEGSKA (reference sequence). The CDR3 nucleotides are TGCAGTGCTAGATCCCAGCGGGAGATTAGCGAGCAGTACTTC. Protein: CSARSQREISEQYF.

This chain joins TRBV5-6 and TRBJ2-3, with TRBD2 matching over 13 bases. V shed 3 bases and J 6 bases; nucleotides not matched to a gene: 13. This CDR3 is 18 amino acids long. From germline, CDR1 is SGHDT and CDR2 YYEEEE. The CDR3 DNA follows: TGTGCCAGCAGCTACCGGACTAGCGGGGGCTTTGCCAGGGATACGCAGTATTTT. Encoded protein: CASSYRTSGGFARDTQYF.

The chain employs TRBV10-3 and TRBJ2-1; 9 nucleotides agree with TRBD1. Per germline, CDR1 ENHRY and CDR2 SYGVKD. Trimming took 0 bases from V and 9 from J; bases not matched to a gene: 12. The length of the CDR3 is 17 residues. The CDR3 spells CAISESTPGTGNREQFF. CDR3 nucleotide sequence: TGTGCCATCAGTGAGTCGACTCCCGGGACAGGGAATCGTGAGCAGTTCTTC.

This clonotype has just a few counts. The chain links TRBV28 to TRBJ2-1; 14 positions match TRBD2. This CDR3 has 16 residues. The trim removed 4 bases at V and 9 bases at J, leaving 8 bases unmatched. The germline V gene encodes CDR1 MDHEN and CDR2 SYDVKM. The CDR3 protein is CASSSGTSGSMIEQFF. The CDR3 coding sequence is TGTGCCAGCAGTTCTGGGACTAGCGGGAGTATGATTGAGCAGTTCTTC.

This clonotype turned up a few times. The rearrangement uses TRBV12-3 or TRBV12-4 and TRBJ2-3; the D gene is possibly TRBD2 (5 bases). The CDR3 consists of 16 residues. V dropped 7 bases and J dropped 3 bases, with 20 bases sitting between them. The CDR3 is CASNRDPSPLTDTQYF. The CDR3 DNA is TGTGCCAGCAACCGGGATCCCAGTCCCCTGACAGATACGCAGTATTTT.